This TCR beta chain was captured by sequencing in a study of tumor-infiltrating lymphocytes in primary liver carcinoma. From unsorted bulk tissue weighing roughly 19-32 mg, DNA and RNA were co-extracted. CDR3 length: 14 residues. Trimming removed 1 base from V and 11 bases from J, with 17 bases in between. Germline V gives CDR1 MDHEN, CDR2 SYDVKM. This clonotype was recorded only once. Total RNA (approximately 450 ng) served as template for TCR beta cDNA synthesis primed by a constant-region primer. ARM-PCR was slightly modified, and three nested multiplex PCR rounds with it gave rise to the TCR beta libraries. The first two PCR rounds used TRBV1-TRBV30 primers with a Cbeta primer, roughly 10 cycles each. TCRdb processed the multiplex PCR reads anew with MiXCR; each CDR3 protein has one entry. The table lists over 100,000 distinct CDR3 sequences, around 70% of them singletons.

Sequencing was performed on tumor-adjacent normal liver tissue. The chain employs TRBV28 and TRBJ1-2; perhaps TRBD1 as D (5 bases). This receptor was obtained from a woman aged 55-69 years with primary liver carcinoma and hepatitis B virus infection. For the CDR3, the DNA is TGTGCCAGCAGTTTATATCGGGCAGGGATGGATTACACCTTC. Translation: CASSLYRAGMDYTF.